This T cell receptor (beta chain) comes out of a study of blood T cell repertoires in COVID-19 (TCRdb year 2020). Broadly, across the study: Samples from collaborators originated in the United States, Italy and Spain and spanned both the acute and convalescent phases of COVID-19. The material from the prospective study consisted of cDNA or gDNA derived from T cells, B-cell-depleted T cells, or PBMCs. The dataset comprised deeply sampled blood TCRbeta repertoires from subjects exposed to, actively infected with, or recovered from COVID-19. The repertoires were released in a freely available public database meant as a resource for research on the immune response to SARS-CoV-2. The samples were drawn from two sources: the first 160 participants of the ongoing ImmuneRACE study, and fewer than 1,500 subjects contributed by 6 global collaborators. Nearly every sample came with metadata listing a de-identified subject ID, COVID-19 status, age in years and sex. Where available, HLA class I and class II types were taken from metadata supplied by the sample provider and were not determined by assay-based typing.

V has 3 bases trimmed and J has 4 bases trimmed; junction bases matching no gene number 4. CDR1 and CDR2 are drawn from the germline V gene (reference sequence): DFQATT, SNEGSKA. The CDR3 measures 13 amino acids from cysteine to phenylalanine. The CDR3 DNA has 39 bases and is translated from base 1. Regarding this clone: It has no known antigen specificity. Base-call qualities are not available, and no considerably larger clone is one nucleotide away.

TCRbeta CDR3 regions were amplified from genomic DNA by means of the immunoSEQ Assay, a bias-controlled multiplex PCR. The published analysis was carried out like this. The number of nucleated cells in each sample was estimated from the amplification of reference gene primers within the assay. Sequence reads were collapsed and filtered to measure the absolute abundance of every unique TCRbeta CDR3 rearrangement. For each sample, productive Simpson clonality was calculated as the square root of Simpson's diversity index across productive rearrangements. TCRdb limited this immuneACCESS table to in-frame rearrangements with V and J called. A share of clones is missing; checked studies link under half to unresolved V genes, and the rest is unexplained. The V and J calls and clone size are taken from that table; D and trimming were inferred from the DNA. The sample data list approximately 150,000 clones, and around 87% of these were observed just once. The top ten constitute 2% to 2.5% of the sample.

What the work shows at the level of the full study, not this receptor alone: The amount of clinical and demographic metadata varied by source and participant and was provided uncurated.

Each collaborating institution followed its own protocols to collect whole blood in K2EDTA tubes. For TCRbeta analysis, collaborators shipped samples in one of three forms: frozen whole blood, isolated PBMCs, or DNA extracted from either of those sample types. The source is a man aged 65 to 85 with active COVID-19. Sample: peripheral blood. The rearrangement joined TRBV20-1 to TRBJ2-3; 7 bases in the middle match TRBD2. The CDR3 protein is CSASKRGPDTQYF. The DNA sequence is as follows: TGCAGTGCTAGTAAGCGGGGCCCAGATACGCAGTATTTT.